The rows below give T cell receptor beta chains drawn from one sample of a study of graft-versus-host responses after intestinal transplantation. The data were produced by immunoSEQ multiplex PCR, yet TCRdb's version contains in-frame clones alone and is incomplete. This table holds 84,000 or so clones, more than 75% found once. Their recognized antigens are unknown. Sequencing was performed on unstimulated CD8+ T cells sorted from spleen or lymph node cells, taken before transplant. These TCRs come from a human donor who was the organ donor for an intestinal transplant. Each CDR3 is given with its conserved first and last residue. A D gene is named only where the DNA matches it firmly. For some rows the clone size is stated as once, few or many, or as a class when expanded; others skip it.

cdr3_nt: TGCGCCAGCAGTCGGGACGGCGAAGCTTCACCCCTCCACTTT
cdr3_aa: CASSRDGEASPLHF
j_call: TRBJ1-6
d_call: .
v_call: TRBV10-2
clone_size: .

cdr3_nt: TGCGCCAGCAGCCAAGGGGAGGGAATTTATGAGCAGTTCTTC
cdr3_aa: CASSQGEGIYEQFF
j_call: TRBJ2-1
d_call: TRBD2
v_call: TRBV4-1
clone_size: .

cdr3_nt: TGTGCCAGCAGCCCCACTACAGGGTTCCATGGCTACACCTTC
cdr3_aa: CASSPTTGFHGYTF
j_call: TRBJ1-2
d_call: .
v_call: TRBV6-5
clone_size: .

cdr3_nt: TGTGCCAGCAGTGAATTGCGGGGGGGCACAGATACGCAGTATTTT
cdr3_aa: CASSELRGGTDTQYF
j_call: TRBJ2-3
d_call: TRBD2
v_call: TRBV6-1
clone_size: .

cdr3_nt: TGCGCCAGCAGCTTAGGACAGGACTCTGGAAACACCATATATTTT
cdr3_aa: CASSLGQDSGNTIYF
j_call: TRBJ1-3
d_call: TRBD1
v_call: TRBV5-1
clone_size: .

cdr3_nt: TGTGCCAGCAGTGAAGATCGGGTTTATACTGAAGCTTTCTTT
cdr3_aa: CASSEDRVYTEAFF
j_call: TRBJ1-1
d_call: .
v_call: TRBV6-1
clone_size: .

cdr3_nt: TGTGCCAGCAGACTCGCCGGGCCAACAGACTATGGCTACACCTTC
cdr3_aa: CASRLAGPTDYGYTF
j_call: TRBJ1-2
d_call: .
v_call: TRBV6-1
clone_size: once

cdr3_nt: TGTGCCATCAGTGGGGGGGTTTACTACGAGCAGTACTTC
cdr3_aa: CAISGGVYYEQYF
j_call: TRBJ2-7
d_call: .
v_call: TRBV10-3
clone_size: .

cdr3_nt: TGTGCCAGCAGGAAGGACAAATTCTCCTACGAGCAGTACTTC
cdr3_aa: CASRKDKFSYEQYF
j_call: TRBJ2-7
d_call: .
v_call: TRBV7-9
clone_size: .

cdr3_nt: TGTGCCAGCAGTCTACTAGCGGGCGAATACTACGAGCAGTACTTC
cdr3_aa: CASSLLAGEYYEQYF
j_call: TRBJ2-7
d_call: TRBD2
v_call: TRBV6-1
clone_size: once

cdr3_nt: TGTGCCAGCAGTTTAAGGGTTACCTACGAGCAGTACTTC
cdr3_aa: CASSLRVTYEQYF
j_call: TRBJ2-7
d_call: .
v_call: TRBV27
clone_size: .

cdr3_nt: TGTGCCAGCAGTGCTCTAAAGACATATAGCAATCAGCCCCAGCATTTT
cdr3_aa: CASSALKTYSNQPQHF
j_call: TRBJ1-5
d_call: .
v_call: TRBV2
clone_size: .

cdr3_nt: TGTGCCAGCAGTTTGGGGGATGGCTACACCTTC
cdr3_aa: CASSLGDGYTF
j_call: TRBJ1-2
d_call: .
v_call: TRBV6-1
clone_size: once

cdr3_nt: TGTGCCACCTCAGGGCGGACTTACGAGCAGTACTTC
cdr3_aa: CATSGRTYEQYF
j_call: TRBJ2-7
d_call: .
v_call: TRBV2
clone_size: .

cdr3_nt: TGTGCCAGCAGTTACACCGCAGGGTTGGGAGATACGCAGTATTTT
cdr3_aa: CASSYTAGLGDTQYF
j_call: TRBJ2-3
d_call: .
v_call: TRBV6-6
clone_size: .

cdr3_nt: TGTGCCAGCGGCACCCCAGGGTCGGATCAGCCCCAGCATTTT
cdr3_aa: CASGTPGSDQPQHF
j_call: TRBJ1-5
d_call: .
v_call: TRBV7-9
clone_size: .

cdr3_nt: TGCGCCAGCGCGGGGGTTAGCTCCTACAATGAGCAGTTCTTC
cdr3_aa: CASAGVSSYNEQFF
j_call: TRBJ2-1
d_call: TRBD2
v_call: TRBV4-1
clone_size: .

cdr3_nt: TGTGCCAGCAGCTTAGAAAGCTGGGACAGGGGTATCTACGAGCAGTACTTC
cdr3_aa: CASSLESWDRGIYEQYF
j_call: TRBJ2-7
d_call: TRBD1
v_call: TRBV11-2
clone_size: .

cdr3_nt: TGCGCCAGCAGCTCGGGATTCGTAGAGACCCAGTACTTC
cdr3_aa: CASSSGFVETQYF
j_call: TRBJ2-5
d_call: .
v_call: TRBV4-1
clone_size: .

cdr3_nt: TGCGCCAGCAGGTCCACTAGCGGGGGAAGCGATGAGCAGTTCTTC
cdr3_aa: CASRSTSGGSDEQFF
j_call: TRBJ2-1
d_call: TRBD2
v_call: TRBV5-1
clone_size: .

cdr3_nt: TGTGCCAGTAGTATGTGGGGCAATGAGCAGTTCTTC
cdr3_aa: CASSMWGNEQFF
j_call: TRBJ2-1
d_call: .
v_call: TRBV19
clone_size: .

cdr3_nt: TGTGCCAGTAGTATCAGCAGATTCGATCGCAATGAGCAGTTCTTC
cdr3_aa: CASSISRFDRNEQFF
j_call: TRBJ2-1
d_call: .
v_call: TRBV19
clone_size: .